This T cell receptor beta chain was recorded in a study of T cell responses to AZD1222 COVID-19 vaccine. V lost 3 bases and J 3 bases, leaving 9 bases between the germline ends. The CDR3 contains 14 residues. Looked up from germline, CDR1 is SGHDT and CDR2 is YYEEEE. Regarding this clone: Its antigen is as yet unknown.

The table came from immunoSEQ multiplex PCR; TCRdb's copy has only in-frame clones and leaves some out. Its listing shows about 140,000 clones. Study-level findings and limits: Mostly white British, mostly female donors; authors suggested clonal diversity may be underestimated. Spike-specific TCR breadth and depth rose after two AZD1222 doses. Spike regions recognized by vaccine-associated CD4 TCRs spanned the protein, led by 160-218 and 743-854. Seropositivity was recorded at baseline in only 6 or 7 AZD1222 recipients.

The sequence derives from an adult in good health. This sequence joins TRBV5-6 and TRBJ1-4; D call uncertain. Input material: peripheral blood. In DNA, the CDR3 is TGTGCCAGCAGCTGGACCACGGCTAATGAAAAACTGTTTTTT. Its protein is CASSWTTANEKLFF.